The 23 T cell receptor beta chains listed next were all sequenced from one sample in a study of regulatory T cells in long-lasting Graves disease (dated by TCRdb to about 2021). The protocol used for the library was multiplex PCR. Instrument used: Illumina HiSeq 4000. To build TCR beta libraries, CDR3 regions were amplified by Arm-PCR using iRepertoire HTBI primers. The public sequencing data were trimmed at Q25 with fastp and processed into clonotypes with MiXCR by TCRdb, which kept only in-frame beta chains. Here each entry gathers all rows of one CDR3 protein and keeps the most common genes and DNA. The sample profile shows around 500,000 distinct CDR3 sequences; around 13% of them were found once. In total, the top ten clones hold approximately 9.6% of the sample. The sample's time point label, in plain terms: newly diagnosed GD, antithyroid drugs for less than 3 months. For both TCR sequencing and RNA sequencing, RNA was extracted from PBMCs in TRIzol.

These data are also associated with another study on T cells in Graves' hyperthyroidism and ophthalmopathy.

Sequences were derived from peripheral blood mononuclear cells (PBMCs), sampled at new diagnosis, from a patient treated with antithyroid drugs. All receptors come from a woman younger than 45 with Graves disease. Donor details come from another sample of the same person, matched by shared clones.

This clonotype was picked up a small number of times. The J gene is TRBJ2-1, the V gene TRBV3-1; no reliable D call. The CDR3 totals 12 residues. The germline gives CDR1 LGHDT, CDR2 YNNKEL (reference sequence). V was clipped by 4 bases and J by 5 bases, with 6 bases between them. This CDR3 is CASSPNHNEQFF. The CDR3 DNA reads TGTGCCAGCAGCCCCAACCACAATGAGCAGTTCTTC.

This clonotype was recorded many times. The J gene is TRBJ1-1, the V gene TRBV27; unclear D gene. Germline-derived CDR1 and CDR2 are MNHEY and SMNVEV (reference sequence). This CDR3 has 16 residues. Trimming pared 3 bases from V and 3 bases from J, leaving 17 bases between. The CDR3 bases are TGTGCCAGCAGTTTGATGTTAGCCTCTTTGGACACTGAAGCTTTCTTT. Encoded protein: CASSLMLASLDTEAFF.

Only a few counts were recorded for this clonotype. The chain carries TRBV20-1 and TRBJ1-2, with a possible D match to TRBD1 (5 bases). Trimming pared 2 bases from V and 7 bases from J, leaving 20 bases between. Germline assignment: CDR1 DFQATT and CDR2 SNEGSKA (reference sequence). The CDR3 consists of 15 residues. The CDR3 protein is CSARSQGNRRSGYTF. The CDR3 nucleotides are TGCAGTGCTAGAAGTCAGGGAAACCGCCGGTCTGGCTACACCTTC.

Many counts were recorded for this clonotype. The chain carries TRBV11-3 and TRBJ1-6; D uncertain. From germline, CDR1 is SGHNT and CDR2 YENEEA. Trimming removed 6 bases from V and 7 bases from J, with 7 bases in between. The CDR3 sequence is 12 residues long. CDR3 sequence: CASSPGNSPLHF. The CDR3 DNA sequence: TGTGCCAGCAGTCCCGGGAATTCACCCCTCCACTTT.

This clonotype was seen many times. The V and J genes are TRBV7-8 and TRBJ1-2; D call uncertain. This CDR3 spans 14 amino acids. CDR1 is SGHVS and CDR2 is FQNEAQ in the germline V gene. V shed 5 bases and J shed 1 base, with 11 bases lying between them. CDR3 protein: CASSPRSVNYGYTF. The CDR3 bases are TGTGCCAGCAGCCCTAGATCGGTTAACTATGGCTACACCTTC.

This clonotype turned up a few times. This chain uses TRBV20-1 with TRBJ2-1; 12 positions match TRBD2. Germline V gives CDR1 DFQATT, CDR2 SNEGSKA (reference sequence). This CDR3 comprises 18 residues. After removal of 5 bases from V and 4 bases from J, the junction contained 15 bases not matched to a gene. The CDR3 nucleotides read TGCAGTGCTCGAAAAACGACTAGCGGGGGCACAGCGTACAATGAGCAGTTCTTC. This codes for CSARKTTSGGTAYNEQFF.

The J gene is TRBJ2-7, the V gene TRBV4-1; D is perhaps TRBD2 (5 bases). From germline, CDR1 is MGHRA and CDR2 YSYEKL. V was cut by 0 bases and J by 4 bases, with 16 bases left in between. This CDR3 comprises 16 residues. CDR3 region: CASSQDQEGPGYEQYF. CDR3 coding DNA: TGCGCCAGCAGCCAAGATCAGGAAGGGCCGGGATACGAGCAGTACTTC.

In its sample, this clonotype was seen many times. The rearrangement uses TRBV3-1 and TRBJ2-5; either TRBD1 or TRBD2 may fit D (5 bases each). The CDR3 runs to 20 residues. The germline V and J ends were trimmed by 4 bases and 4 bases, with 31 bases remaining between them. Germline CDR1 reads LGHDT; CDR2 reads YNNKEL (reference sequence). CDR3: CASSRFRPGLREQEAETQYF. CDR3 DNA sequence: TGTGCCAGCAGCCGATTCCGGCCCGGCCTAAGGGAACAGGAGGCAGAGACCCAGTACTTC.

Details on this clonotype: It differs at one base from a far larger clone, so likely a read error. V usage is TRBV27 and J usage is TRBJ2-7; 12 bases map to TRBD2. The CDR3 is made up of 17 amino acids. Germline CDR1 and CDR2: MNHEY and SMNVEV (reference sequence). Losses at the gene ends were 7 bases for V and 7 bases for J; bases not matched to a gene: 17. CDR3 in DNA: TGTGCCAGCACCAAATTCGCACGGACTAGCGGGGACAATGAGCAGTACTTC. It encodes CASTKFARTSGDNEQYF.

The rearrangement joins TRBV28 to TRBJ1-1; D possibly corresponds to TRBD1 (6 bases). The CDR3 consists of 14 residues. Germline values: CDR1 MDHEN, CDR2 SYDVKM. Trimming removed 3 bases from V and 6 bases from J, with 14 bases in between. For the CDR3, the DNA is TGTGCCAGCAGTTTGTTCAGGGGTGCCGCTGAAGCTTTCTTT. This gives the protein CASSLFRGAAEAFF.

This clonotype was recorded at least ten times. The CDR3 protein is CASSWTGSTYNEQFF. The DNA for the CDR3 is TGTGCCAGCAGCTGGACAGGGAGTACCTACAATGAGCAGTTCTTC. The chain combines TRBV7-8 with TRBJ2-1; 8 bases line up with TRBD1. The CDR3 is 15 residues long. V trimming: 4 bases; J trimming: 2 bases; junction bases outside the gene matches: 4. CDR1 and CDR2 (germline): SGHVS, FQNEAQ.

There are many counts of this clonotype. The chain couples TRBV28 to TRBJ2-1, with 9 bases matching TRBD1. The germline V gene has CDR1 MDHEN and CDR2 SYDVKM. The junction had 6 bases not matched to a gene; V was cut back by 6 bases and J by 0 bases. The CDR3 is 16 residues long. This chain's CDR3 is CASRTPTGGSYNEQFF. DNA for the CDR3: TGTGCCAGCAGAACCCCGACAGGGGGCTCCTACAATGAGCAGTTCTTC.

This clonotype occurred many times. This chain connects TRBV2 to TRBJ2-1; no clear D. V shed 4 bases and J shed 0 bases, with 10 bases lying between them. Per the germline V gene, CDR1 is SNHLY and CDR2 is FYNNEI. The CDR3 is 15 amino acids. The CDR3 nucleotides are TGTGCCAGCAGTGCGGACCGAAACTCCTACAATGAGCAGTTCTTC. Amino acids: CASSADRNSYNEQFF.

There are a few counts of this clonotype. CDR3: CASSLAQGANTEAFF. CDR3 DNA sequence: TGTGCCAGCAGTTTAGCCCAAGGGGCCAACACTGAAGCTTTCTTT. The chain carries TRBV12-3 or TRBV12-4 and TRBJ1-1; TRBD1 is a possible D gene (5 bases). The CDR3 length is 15 residues. Trimming shortened V by 0 bases and J by 2 bases, and 10 bases separated the two germline ends.

This clonotype was seen only a few times. The J gene is TRBJ2-2, the V gene TRBV7-9; no clear D. Germline V gives CDR1 SEHNR, CDR2 FQNEAQ (reference sequence). The CDR3 is 14 residues long. V was cut by 3 bases and J by 6 bases, with 11 bases left in between. This chain's CDR3 is CASSFLPGPGELFF. The CDR3 nucleotides read TGTGCCAGCAGCTTTTTGCCGGGCCCCGGGGAGCTGTTTTTT.

This clonotype occurred many times. The V call is TRBV7-2, the J call TRBJ1-2, with D perhaps matching TRBD1 (5 bases). The V gene lost 3 bases and the J gene lost 4 bases, with 6 bases spanning the gap. CDR1 is SGHTA and CDR2 is FQGNSA in the germline V gene. There are 12 residues in the CDR3. CDR3 bases: TGTGCCAGCAGCTTTACAGGCTATGGCTACACCTTC. Translation gives CASSFTGYGYTF. Complete variable domain (other parts from reference TRBV7-2 and TRBJ1-2): GAGVSQSPSNKVTEKGKDVELRCDPISGHTALYWYRQSLGQGLEFLIYFQGNSAPDKSGLPSDRFSAERTGGSVSTLTIQRTQQEDSAVYLCASSFTGYGYTFGSGTRLTVV.

There are many counts of this clonotype. The chain couples TRBV5-5 to TRBJ1-2, with 8 bases aligning to TRBD1. This CDR3 comprises 16 residues. V shed 5 bases and J 6 bases; nucleotides not matched to a gene: 15. The germline CDR1 and CDR2 sequences are SGHKS and YYEKEE (reference sequence). For the CDR3, the DNA is TGTGCCAGCAGAATCACTGGGCCAGGGGGCTTCCATGGCTACACCTTC. It yields the protein CASRITGPGGFHGYTF.

The V call is TRBV27, the J call TRBJ1-1; D not certain. Germline values: CDR1 MNHEY, CDR2 SMNVEV (reference sequence). CDR3 length equals 14 residues. The ends were cut back, 0 bases at V and 4 bases at J, with 9 bases in the middle. The CDR3 region is CASSLSRMGTEAFF. The CDR3 nucleotides read TGTGCCAGCAGTTTATCCCGGATGGGCACTGAAGCTTTCTTT.

This clonotype was recorded many times. The chain uses TRBV29-1 and TRBJ2-7; TRBD2 aligns across 7 bases. J gave up 6 bases and V 5 bases, and 4 bases lay outside the gene matches. Germline CDR1 reads SQVTM; CDR2 reads ANQGSEA. This CDR3 region has 11 residues. CDR3 amino acids: CSVYIAGEQYF. The DNA of the CDR3 is TGCAGCGTTTATATAGCGGGCGAGCAGTACTTC.

This clonotype was counted at least ten times. V gene TRBV13 combines with J gene TRBJ1-2; the D gene is possibly TRBD1 (6 bases). The CDR3 has 14 residues. The germline gives CDR1 PRHDT, CDR2 FYEKMQ (reference sequence). Trimming stripped 5 bases from V and 7 bases from J, with 17 bases between. DNA for the CDR3: TGTGCCAGCAGCCTGCTCGAACAGGGCCCTGGCTACACCTTC. Translated: CASSLLEQGPGYTF. Combining the CDR3 with reference TRBV13 and TRBJ1-2 gives the whole variable domain AAGVIQSPRHLIKEKRETATLKCYPIPRHDTVYWYQQGPGQDPQFLISFYEKMQSDKGSIPDRFSAQQFSDYHSELNMSSLELGDSALYFCASSLLEQGPGYTFGSGTRLTVV.

The rearrangement joins TRBV5-1 to TRBJ2-1; unclear D gene. Germline CDR1 SGHRS, CDR2 YFSETQ. V lost 1 base and J lost 10, with 15 bases in between. The length of the CDR3 is 14 residues. CDR3 region: CASSLSYSPVEQFF. DNA for the CDR3: TGCGCCAGCAGCTTGAGTTACTCCCCCGTGGAGCAGTTCTTC.

On this clonotype: Given a far larger clone just one base away, this is likely a sequencing read error. This rearrangement joins TRBV7-8 to TRBJ2-7; TRBD2 agrees at 8 bases. The CDR3 spans 17 residues. In germline, CDR1 is SGHVS, CDR2 FQNEAQ. V lost 3 bases, J lost 7 bases, and 17 bases stayed unmatched. CDR3 sequence reads: CASSFGGGLASYNEQYF. The CDR3 nucleotides are TGTGCCAGCAGCTTTGGCGGTGGACTAGCTTCCTACAATGAGCAGTACTTC.

About this clonotype itself: The junction does not match germline at one end; this may be a read error. The J gene is TRBJ2-4, the V gene TRBV20-1, with 10 bases lining up with TRBD2. This CDR3 comprises 14 residues. CDR1 is DFQATT, CDR2 SNEGSKA, per germline (reference sequence). The CDR3 spells CSTRPGLAKNIQYF. As DNA, the CDR3 is TGCAGTACTAGACCGGGACTAGCGAAAAACATTCAGTACTTC.